This T cell receptor beta chain is drawn from a study of T cells in Graves' hyperthyroidism and ophthalmopathy. Study-wide points: Most thyroid clonotypes expanded above 0.001 were also detected in blood.

The source material, RNA transcripts, was used to amplify TCR beta CDR3 regions. Initially, a first-round RT-PCR of the TCR CDR3 employed the HTBI primer set. Each CDR3 protein gets one entry after TCRdb re-called the multiplex PCR reads with MiXCR. Of some 460,000 distinct CDR3 sequences detected, approximately 14% appear once; the ten largest clones hold approximately 14%. V was pared by 0 bases and J by 2 bases, with 9 bases between. The CDR3 totals 15 residues. CDR1 and CDR2 from the germline V gene are SGHTS and YDEGEE. This clonotype was observed a few times. The antigen remains undetermined. The sample consisted of blood. This chain connects TRBV5-8 to TRBJ2-1; D gene ambiguous. This TCR was sampled from a woman under 30 with Graves' hyperthyroidism. CDR3 residues: CASSLADFPYNEQFF. The DNA of the CDR3 is TGTGCCAGCAGCTTGGCGGATTTTCCCTACAATGAGCAGTTCTTC.